Each of the 16 T cell receptor beta chains below was sequenced from the same sample in a study of regulatory T cells in long-lasting Graves disease. Assembly of TCR beta libraries relied on iRepertoire HTBI primers together with Arm-PCR of CDR3 regions. MiXCR was run by TCRdb on the multiplex PCR reads, yielding one entry per CDR3 protein. The data show approximately 470,000 distinct CDR3 sequences, roughly 16% seen once. Stated time point: newly diagnosed GD, antithyroid drugs for less than 3 months. RNA isolated from PBMCs was used to make the TCR library. The same sample was also studied in work on T cells in Graves' hyperthyroidism and ophthalmopathy.

Specimen: peripheral blood mononuclear cells (PBMCs), collected at new diagnosis, from a patient treated with antithyroid drugs. The receptor source for this set is a man between 40 and 49 years old with Graves disease.

The chain joins TRBV7-9 to TRBJ1-3; D not resolved. Trimming cost V 0 bases and J 7 bases, with 13 bases left between them. CDR1 is SEHNR and CDR2 is FQNEAQ in the germline V gene (reference sequence). The CDR3 sequence is 15 residues long. Here the CDR3 reads CASSLAGDSRNTIYF. The CDR3 nucleotides are TGTGCCAGCAGCTTAGCGGGAGATTCTCGGAACACCATATATTTT.

This clonotype was detected many times. V usage is TRBV6-2 or TRBV6-3 and J usage is TRBJ2-1; D may be TRBD2 (6 bases). Germline CDR1 MNHEY, CDR2 SVGEGT. V dropped 7 bases and J dropped 5 bases, with 15 bases sitting between them. The CDR3 runs to 14 residues. The CDR3, as DNA: TGTGCCAGCACGGGTAGCGGAAGGCACAATGAGCAGTTCTTC. Translated, it gives CASTGSGRHNEQFF.

J is TRBJ2-5 and V is TRBV20-1, with 8 bases lining up with TRBD1. V lost 0 bases, J lost 5 bases, and 8 bases stayed unmatched. CDR3 length: 15 residues. CDR1 is DFQATT and CDR2 is SNEGSKA in the germline V gene (reference sequence). The CDR3 is CSARDIWTGTETQYF. In DNA, the CDR3 is TGCAGTGCTAGAGATATTTGGACAGGGACGGAGACCCAGTACTTC.

The V call is TRBV29-1, the J call TRBJ2-7; the match to TRBD1 covers 12 bases. Germline loops: CDR1 SQVTM, CDR2 ANQGSEA. The CDR3 runs to 14 residues. V was pared by 7 bases and J by 7 bases, with 11 bases of the junction left unmatched. The CDR3 loop reads CSASLGTGGNEQYF. For the CDR3, the DNA is TGCAGCGCTTCGCTGGGGACAGGGGGCAATGAGCAGTACTTC.

The table lists this clonotype with a few counts. The chain recombines TRBV7-9 with TRBJ2-3, with 15 bases identical to TRBD2. This CDR3 region has 15 residues. The trim removed 5 bases at V and 9 bases at J, leaving 6 bases unmatched. Per germline, CDR1 SEHNR and CDR2 FQNEAQ (reference sequence). DNA of the CDR3: TGTGCCAGCAGCGCCGGACTAGCGGGAGGGCAAACGCAGTATTTT. It yields the protein CASSAGLAGGQTQYF.

V and J are TRBV27 and TRBJ2-5; 7 nucleotides line up with TRBD1. The germline V gene encodes CDR1 MNHEY and CDR2 SMNVEV (reference sequence). This CDR3 has 12 amino acids. The J segment lost 13 bases and the V segment lost 5 bases, leaving 10 bases of the junction unmatched. The CDR3 sequence is CASSLPAGGLYF. The CDR3 DNA is TGTGCCAGCAGTCTCCCGGCAGGGGGTCTGTACTTC.

This clonotype showed up just once. This chain links TRBV7-2 with TRBJ2-1, with 14 bases that match TRBD2. This CDR3 spans 16 amino acids. V was pared by 4 bases and J by 10 bases, with 9 bases of the junction left unmatched. Germline V gives CDR1 SGHTA, CDR2 FQGNSA. The DNA for the CDR3 is TGTGCCAGCAGCTCCGGGACTAGCGGGAGTCACACCGAGCAGTTCTTC. Encoded protein: CASSSGTSGSHTEQFF.

A note on this clonotype: An end of the junction does not agree with germline; a read error may underlie this. The chain employs TRBV29-1 and TRBJ2-1; D call uncertain. Per germline, CDR1 SQVTM and CDR2 ANQGSEA. This CDR3 region has 12 residues. The CDR3: CSVFSQLNEQSF. As DNA, the CDR3 is TGCAGCGTTTTTTCGCAGCTAAATGAGCAGTCCTTC.

This clonotype was detected a few times. The genes are TRBV6-2 or TRBV6-3 and TRBJ2-3; D tentatively fits TRBD1 or TRBD2 (5 bases each). V lost 6 bases and J lost 9, with 13 bases in between. Looked up from germline, CDR1 is MNHEY and CDR2 is SVGEGT. CDR3 size: 12 residues. The CDR3 is CASSTPGQTQYF. CDR3 DNA sequence: TGTGCCAGCAGCACGCCGGGGCAGACGCAGTATTTT.

This clonotype was recorded many times. V usage is TRBV6-2 or TRBV6-3 and J usage is TRBJ1-3; D is possibly TRBD1 (5 bases). CDR1 MNHEY and CDR2 SVGEGT come from the germline V gene. The CDR3 extends over 19 amino acids. The V gene lost 6 bases and the J gene lost 0 bases, with 24 bases spanning the gap. CDR3 amino acids: CASRKPGLNAHFSGNTIYF. In DNA, the CDR3 is TGTGCCAGCAGGAAACCGGGACTTAACGCACACTTCTCTGGAAACACCATATATTTT.

This clonotype was seen a few times. J is TRBJ2-6 and V is TRBV13; D is unresolved. Germline loops: CDR1 PRHDT, CDR2 FYEKMQ (reference sequence). Between the trimmed V and J ends, which lost 5 bases and 0 bases, there was a span of 11 bases. This CDR3 region has 16 residues. The CDR3 DNA reads as TGTGCCAGCAGCAAAGGAACCCGCTCTGGGGCCAACGTCCTGACTTTC. It encodes CASSKGTRSGANVLTF.

In this sample, this clonotype turned up many times. The rearrangement uses TRBV6-2 or TRBV6-3 and TRBJ2-7; D is perhaps TRBD1 (6 bases). CDR3 length: 13 residues. CDR1 and CDR2 from the germline V gene are MNHEY and SVGEGT. The V gene lost 6 bases and the J gene lost 5 bases, with 14 bases spanning the gap. In DNA, the CDR3 is TGTGCCAGCAGAGAGACAGGCGGAAACGAGCAGTACTTC. This translates into CASRETGGNEQYF.

This clonotype was recorded many times. The J gene is TRBJ2-1, the V gene TRBV27; 11 bases map to TRBD2. Per the germline V gene, CDR1 is MNHEY and CDR2 is SMNVEV (reference sequence). The length of the CDR3 is 14 residues. V lost 9 bases and J lost 7; bases outside the gene matches: 8. The CDR3 is CASIAGGPLNEQFF. Written as DNA, the CDR3 is TGTGCCAGTATAGCGGGAGGGCCTCTGAATGAGCAGTTCTTC.

There are a few counts of this clonotype. V and J are TRBV7-9 and TRBJ1-2; maybe TRBD1 (5 bases). The CDR3 is 14 residues long. Looked up from germline, CDR1 is SEHNR and CDR2 is FQNEAQ (reference sequence). V lost 1 base to trimming and J lost 11 bases, with 17 bases between them. Here the CDR3 reads CASSLGGVPVRYTF. In DNA, the CDR3 is TGTGCCAGCAGCTTAGGGGGCGTTCCGGTTCGATACACCTTC. Drawing the rest from reference TRBV7-9 and TRBJ1-2, the complete variable domain is DTGVSQNPRHKITKRGQNVTFRCDPISEHNRLYWYRQTLGQGPEFLTYFQNEAQLEKSRLLSDRFSAERPKGSFSTLEIQRTEQGDSAMYLCASSLGGVPVRYTFGSGTRLTVV.

This clonotype was observed many times. The chain has TRBV7-3 and TRBJ2-1; 12 bases fit TRBD2. In germline, CDR1 is SGHTA, CDR2 FQGTGA. The CDR3 spans 15 residues. The ends lost 5 bases at V and 8 bases at J; junction bases unmatched: 7. The CDR3 reads CASSPTSGSFYEQFF. CDR3 sequence (DNA): TGTGCCAGCAGCCCGACTAGCGGGAGTTTCTATGAGCAGTTCTTC.

This clonotype was detected ten times or more. This sequence joins TRBV12-3 or TRBV12-4 and TRBJ2-2; 7 bases align to TRBD2. J was trimmed by 3 bases and V by 1 base; bases with no gene match: 2. The CDR3 runs to 15 residues. The DNA for the CDR3 is TGTGCCAGCAGTTTAGGGGGAGGGGACACCGGGGAGCTGTTTTTT. Amino acid sequence: CASSLGGGDTGELFF.